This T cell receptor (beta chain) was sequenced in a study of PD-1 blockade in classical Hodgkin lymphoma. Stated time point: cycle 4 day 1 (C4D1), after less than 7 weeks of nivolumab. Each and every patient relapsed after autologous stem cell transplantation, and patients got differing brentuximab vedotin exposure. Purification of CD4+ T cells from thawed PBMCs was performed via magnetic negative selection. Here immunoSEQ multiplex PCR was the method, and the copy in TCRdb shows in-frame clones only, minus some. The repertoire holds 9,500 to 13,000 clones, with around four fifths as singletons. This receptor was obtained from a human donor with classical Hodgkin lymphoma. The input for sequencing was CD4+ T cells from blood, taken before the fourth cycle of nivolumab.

CDR3 protein: CASSAYSLSNQPQHF. The CDR3 DNA follows: TGTGCCAGTAGTGCATATTCCCTTAGCAATCAGCCCCAGCATTTT. The J gene is TRBJ1-5, the V gene TRBV19; D not resolved. Per germline, CDR1 LNHDA and CDR2 SQIVND (reference sequence). The V and J ends lost 5 bases and 0 bases respectively, with 11 bases between them. The CDR3 spans 15 residues. The variable domain in full, with the rest retrieved from reference TRBV19 and TRBJ1-5, is DGGITQSPKYLFRKEGQNVTLSCEQNLNHDAMYWYRQDPGQGLRLIYYSQIVNDFQKGDIAEGYSVSREKKESFPLTVTSAQKNPTAFYLCASSAYSLSNQPQHFGDGTRLSIL.